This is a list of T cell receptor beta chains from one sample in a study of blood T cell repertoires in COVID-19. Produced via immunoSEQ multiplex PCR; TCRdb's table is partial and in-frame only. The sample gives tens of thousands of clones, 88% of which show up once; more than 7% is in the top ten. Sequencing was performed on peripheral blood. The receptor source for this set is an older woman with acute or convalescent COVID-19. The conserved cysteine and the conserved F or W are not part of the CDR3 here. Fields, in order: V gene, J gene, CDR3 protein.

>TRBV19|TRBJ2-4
ASSVGQPRGWRGNIQY
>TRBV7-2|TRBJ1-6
ASSYTGASDSPLH
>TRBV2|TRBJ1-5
ASSALAGSNQPQH
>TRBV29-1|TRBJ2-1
SVERRGRGNEQF
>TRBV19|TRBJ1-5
ASSIAGQGIGSQPQH
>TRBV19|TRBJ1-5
ASSSRDRGNQPQH
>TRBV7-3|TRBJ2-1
ASSAGGNEQF
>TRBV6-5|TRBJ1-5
ASSYGGGSNQPQH
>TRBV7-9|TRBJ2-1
ASSFGLAEIYNEQF
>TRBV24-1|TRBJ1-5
ATSEGLRGENQPQH
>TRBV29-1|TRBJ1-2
SVWTNNYGYT
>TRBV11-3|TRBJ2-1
ASSWGLAGNEQF
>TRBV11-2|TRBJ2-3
ASSWTAGVGGDTQY
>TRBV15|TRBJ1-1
ATSRAGEGEAF
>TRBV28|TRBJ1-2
ASSPGQNYGYT
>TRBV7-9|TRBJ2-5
ASSPDRSRLYQETQY
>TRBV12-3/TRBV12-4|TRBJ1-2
ASSFGQGEGYT
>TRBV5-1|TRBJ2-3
ASSLRTASIADTQY
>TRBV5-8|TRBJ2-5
ASSPRGTETQY
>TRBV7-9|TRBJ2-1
ASSSRGGQGNEQF
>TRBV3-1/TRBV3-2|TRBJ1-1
ASSQEFGRADTEAF
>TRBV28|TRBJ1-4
ASRSTGVEKLF
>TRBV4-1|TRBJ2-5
ASSQDMAGETQY
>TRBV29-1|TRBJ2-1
SVGSSGLYVEQF
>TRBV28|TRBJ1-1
ASTPGHRPGTEAF
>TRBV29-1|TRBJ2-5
SVEIGGQLRGAQY
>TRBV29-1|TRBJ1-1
SVLSQGGLRAEAF
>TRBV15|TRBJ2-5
ATSPRGGSETQY
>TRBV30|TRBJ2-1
AWSPTPGGNEQF
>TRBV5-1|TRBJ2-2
ASSLGALAGAFTGELF
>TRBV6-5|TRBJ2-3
ASRTSTDTQY
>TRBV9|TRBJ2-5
ASSVGPGGWGETQY
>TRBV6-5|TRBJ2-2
ASSRPGSNTGELF
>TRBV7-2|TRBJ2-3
ASSSPTGSSHSWEPQY
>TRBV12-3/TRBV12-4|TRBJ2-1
ASRGLAGREQF
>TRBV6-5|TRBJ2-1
ASSRDRGDIRQF
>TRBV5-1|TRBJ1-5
ASNVEGANQPQH
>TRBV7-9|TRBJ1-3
ASSVTADSGNTIY
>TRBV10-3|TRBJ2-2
ATGLVGNTGELF